These 2 T cell receptor beta chains share one sample of origin, sequenced in a study of tumor-infiltrating lymphocytes in localized non-small cell lung cancer. TCRdb keeps only in-frame clones here, not all; method: immunoSEQ multiplex PCR. The repertoire has some 5,500 clones, 66% of them found once; the top ten carry 14%. Sequenced sample: uninvolved lung tissue not adjacent to the tumor. The receptors come from a human donor with non-small cell lung cancer.

V and J are TRBV29-1 and TRBJ2-4; 13 bases are a match to TRBD2. This CDR3 has 15 amino acids. In germline, CDR1 is SQVTM, CDR2 ANQGSEA. After removal of 4 bases from V and 7 bases from J, the junction contained 7 bases not matched to a gene. CDR3: CSVVGTSGTQNIQYF. CDR3 bases: TGCAGCGTTGTTGGGACTAGCGGGACACAGAACATTCAGTACTTC.

This clone was counted a single time. The rearrangement links TRBV9 to TRBJ2-1; D possibly corresponds to TRBD1 (5 bases). The ends were cut back, 4 bases at V and 10 bases at J, with 12 bases in the middle. Germline values: CDR1 SGDLS, CDR2 YYNGEE. This CDR3 region has 12 residues. CDR3 bases: TGTGCCAGCAGCACCGATAGGGGAGAGCAGTTCTTC. This gives the protein CASSTDRGEQFF.